This entry features one TCR beta chain sequence. This sample was included in a study of blood T cell repertoires in COVID-19. At the level of the study: Some COVID-19 samples were acute and others convalescent; all came from the United States, Italy and Spain. In each case, the material was cDNA or gDNA derived from T cells, B-cell-depleted T cells, or PBMCs.

V lost 0 bases and J lost 7; bases outside the gene matches: 10. Germline CDR1 SGHNT, CDR2 YENEEA. CDR3 length: 16 residues. Authors' methods: Reference gene primer amplification in the assay estimated nucleated cell counts. Profiling relied on immunoSEQ multiplex PCR, and the TCRdb table lists in-frame clones only, not all of them. That table is the source of V, J and clone size, and D and trimming were worked out from the DNA. The table has about 50,000 clones, more than 85% seen once. The sequencing sample was made of peripheral blood. This TCR came from an elderly woman with acute or convalescent COVID-19. The chain links TRBV11-3 to TRBJ2-5, with TRBD1 matching 8 bases. The CDR3 nucleotides are TGTGCCAGCAGCTTAGACGGACAGGGAGGTCGCGGGACCCAGTACTTC. This encodes CASSLDGQGGRGTQYF.